This paragraph reports one TCR beta chain. The data were taken from a study of blood T cell repertoires in COVID-19. The V gene lost 0 bases and the J gene lost 5 bases, with 8 bases spanning the gap. The CDR3 loop spans 13 amino acids. Germline V gene lookup returns CDR1 LNHNV and CDR2 YYDKDF (reference sequence). Profiling relied on immunoSEQ multiplex PCR, and the TCRdb table lists in-frame clones only, not all of them. The sample shows about 110,000 clones, roughly 85% of them seen only once. The rearrangement links TRBV15 to TRBJ2-7; TRBD1 is a possible D gene (5 bases). Specimen: peripheral blood. The sequence was obtained from a man aged 40-50 years with acute or convalescent COVID-19. The CDR3 DNA follows: TGTGCCACCAGCAGAGATCAGGGAAACGAGCAGTACTTC. Protein product: CATSRDQGNEQYF. The complete variable domain, with remaining parts taken from reference TRBV15 and TRBJ2-7, reads DAMVIQNPRYQVTQFGKPVTLSCSQTLNHNVMYWYQQKSSQAPKLLFHYYDKDFNNEADTPDNFQSRRPNTSFCFLDIRSPGLGDTAMYLCATSRDQGNEQYFGPGTRLTVT.